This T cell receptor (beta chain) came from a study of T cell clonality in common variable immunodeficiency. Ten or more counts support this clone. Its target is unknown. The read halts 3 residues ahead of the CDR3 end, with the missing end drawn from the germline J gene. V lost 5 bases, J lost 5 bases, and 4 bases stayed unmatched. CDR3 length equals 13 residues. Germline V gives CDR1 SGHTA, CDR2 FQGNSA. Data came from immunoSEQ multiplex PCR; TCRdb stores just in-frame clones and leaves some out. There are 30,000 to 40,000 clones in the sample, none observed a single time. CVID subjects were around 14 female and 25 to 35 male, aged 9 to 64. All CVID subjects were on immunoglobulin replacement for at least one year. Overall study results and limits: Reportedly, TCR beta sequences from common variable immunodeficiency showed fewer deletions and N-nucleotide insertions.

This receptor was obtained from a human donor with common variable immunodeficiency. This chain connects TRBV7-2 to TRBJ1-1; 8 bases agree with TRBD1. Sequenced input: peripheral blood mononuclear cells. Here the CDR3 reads CASSLDRATEAFF. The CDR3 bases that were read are TGTGCCAGCAGCCTGGACAGGGCGACTGAA.